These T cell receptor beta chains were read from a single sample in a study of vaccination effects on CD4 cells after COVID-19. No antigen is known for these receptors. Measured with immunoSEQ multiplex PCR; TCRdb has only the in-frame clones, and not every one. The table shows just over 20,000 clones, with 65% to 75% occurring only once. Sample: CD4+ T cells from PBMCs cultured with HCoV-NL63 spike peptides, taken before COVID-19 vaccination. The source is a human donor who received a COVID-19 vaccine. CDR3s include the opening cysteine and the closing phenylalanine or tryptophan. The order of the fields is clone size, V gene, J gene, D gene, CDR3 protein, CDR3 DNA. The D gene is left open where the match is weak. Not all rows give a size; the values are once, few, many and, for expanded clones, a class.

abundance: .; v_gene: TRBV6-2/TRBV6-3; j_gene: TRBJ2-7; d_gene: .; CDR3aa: CASSHPRGQQYF; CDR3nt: TGTGCCAGCAGCCATCCCCGAGGACAGCAGTACTTC
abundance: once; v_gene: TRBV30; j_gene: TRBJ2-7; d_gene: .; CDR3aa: CAWSRRDPYEQYF; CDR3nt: TGTGCCTGGAGCCGGCGGGATCCCTACGAGCAGTACTTC
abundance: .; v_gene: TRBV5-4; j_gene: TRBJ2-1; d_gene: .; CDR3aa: CASSSGGTYNEQFF; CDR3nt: TGTGCCAGCAGCTCGGGGGGCACCTACAATGAGCAGTTCTTC
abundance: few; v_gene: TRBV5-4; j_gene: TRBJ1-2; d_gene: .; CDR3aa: CASSLASNGYTF; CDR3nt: TGTGCCAGCAGCTTGGCGTCCAATGGCTACACCTTC
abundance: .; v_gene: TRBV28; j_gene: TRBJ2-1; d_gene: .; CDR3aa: CASQLGGSYNEQFF; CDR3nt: TGTGCCAGTCAATTGGGGGGCTCCTACAATGAGCAGTTCTTC
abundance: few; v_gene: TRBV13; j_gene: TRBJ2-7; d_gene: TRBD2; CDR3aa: CASSHGEARVSGRAPYEQYF; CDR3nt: TGTGCCAGCAGCCACGGTGAAGCTCGGGTTAGCGGGAGGGCCCCCTACGAGCAGTACTTC
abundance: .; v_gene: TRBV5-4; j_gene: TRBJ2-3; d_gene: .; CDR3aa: CASSFRAPALPTDTQYF; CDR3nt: TGTGCCAGCAGCTTTCGGGCACCCGCCCTTCCCACAGATACGCAGTATTTT
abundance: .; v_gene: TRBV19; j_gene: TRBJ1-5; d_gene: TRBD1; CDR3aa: CASTQGAKGQPQHF; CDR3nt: TGTGCCAGTACTCAGGGGGCTAAAGGTCAGCCCCAGCATTTT
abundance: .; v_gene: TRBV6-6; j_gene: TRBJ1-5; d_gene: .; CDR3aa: CASSYGQLNQPQHF; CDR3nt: TGTGCCAGCAGTTACGGGCAGCTTAATCAGCCCCAGCATTTT
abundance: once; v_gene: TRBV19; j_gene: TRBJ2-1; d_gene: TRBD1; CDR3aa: CASSILGTGDNEQFF; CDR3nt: TGTGCCAGTAGTATACTGGGGACAGGAGACAATGAGCAGTTCTTC
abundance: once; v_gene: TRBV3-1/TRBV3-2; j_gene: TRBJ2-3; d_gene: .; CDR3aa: CASSQRGGTDTQYF; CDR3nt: TGTGCCAGCAGCCAAAGGGGGGGCACAGATACGCAGTATTTT
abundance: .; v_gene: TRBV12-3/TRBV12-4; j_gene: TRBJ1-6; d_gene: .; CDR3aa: CASTRTRNSPLHF; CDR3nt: TGTGCCAGCACTCGAACCAGGAATTCACCCCTCCACTTT
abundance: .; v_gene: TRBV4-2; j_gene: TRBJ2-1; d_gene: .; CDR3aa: CASSHNPAGTYNEQFF; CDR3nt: TGTGCCAGCAGCCACAATCCAGCCGGGACCTACAATGAGCAGTTCTTC
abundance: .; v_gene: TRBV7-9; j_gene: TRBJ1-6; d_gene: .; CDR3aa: CASSLVRAGDSPLHF; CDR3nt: TGTGCCAGCAGCTTAGTGAGGGCCGGGGATTCACCCCTCCACTTT
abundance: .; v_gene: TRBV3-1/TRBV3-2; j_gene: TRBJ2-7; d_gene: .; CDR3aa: CASSPGIGSSHEQYF; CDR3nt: TGTGCCAGCAGCCCAGGCATCGGGAGTTCCCACGAGCAGTACTTC
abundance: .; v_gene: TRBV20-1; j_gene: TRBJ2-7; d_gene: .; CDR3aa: CSASIREGHEQYF; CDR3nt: TGCAGTGCTAGTATCCGGGAAGGCCACGAGCAGTACTTC
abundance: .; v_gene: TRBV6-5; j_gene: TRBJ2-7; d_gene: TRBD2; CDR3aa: CASSYRWTSTNEQYF; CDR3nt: TGTGCCAGCAGTTACCGGTGGACTAGCACCAACGAGCAGTACTTC
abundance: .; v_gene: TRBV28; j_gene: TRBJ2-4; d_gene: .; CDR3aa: CASSPTGFLAKNIQYF; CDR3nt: TGTGCCAGCAGTCCGACAGGATTTCTAGCCAAAAACATTCAGTACTTC
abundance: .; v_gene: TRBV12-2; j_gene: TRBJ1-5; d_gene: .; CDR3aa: CASRLAIKVKWGPLNQPQHF; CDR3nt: TGTGCAAGTCGCTTAGCCATTAAGGTTAAGTGGGGTCCCCTCAATCAGCCCCAGCATTTT
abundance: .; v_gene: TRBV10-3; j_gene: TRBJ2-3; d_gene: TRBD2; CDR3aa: CAISAASGGRDTQYF; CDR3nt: TGTGCCATCAGTGCAGCTAGCGGGGGGCGGGATACGCAGTATTTT
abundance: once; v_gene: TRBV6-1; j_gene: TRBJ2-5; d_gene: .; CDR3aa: CASSDMGKAQGQETQYF; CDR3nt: TGTGCCAGCAGTGATATGGGAAAGGCGCAAGGGCAAGAGACCCAGTACTTC
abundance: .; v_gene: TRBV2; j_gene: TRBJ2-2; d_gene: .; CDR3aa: CATKQSANTGELFF; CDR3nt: TGTGCCACAAAGCAATCCGCGAACACCGGGGAGCTGTTTTTT
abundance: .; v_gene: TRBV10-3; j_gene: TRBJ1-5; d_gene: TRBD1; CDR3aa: CAATGSLNQPQHF; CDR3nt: TGTGCCGCGACAGGGAGCCTAAATCAGCCCCAGCATTTT
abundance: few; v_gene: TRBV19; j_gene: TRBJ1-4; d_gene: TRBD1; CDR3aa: CASSMGQGNEKLFF; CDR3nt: TGTGCCAGTAGTATGGGACAGGGGAATGAAAAACTGTTTTTT
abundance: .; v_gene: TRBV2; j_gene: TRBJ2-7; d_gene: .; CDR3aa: CASSDSGVGTVPQYF; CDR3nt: TGTGCCAGCAGTGATTCGGGCGTAGGTACGGTACCGCAGTACTTC